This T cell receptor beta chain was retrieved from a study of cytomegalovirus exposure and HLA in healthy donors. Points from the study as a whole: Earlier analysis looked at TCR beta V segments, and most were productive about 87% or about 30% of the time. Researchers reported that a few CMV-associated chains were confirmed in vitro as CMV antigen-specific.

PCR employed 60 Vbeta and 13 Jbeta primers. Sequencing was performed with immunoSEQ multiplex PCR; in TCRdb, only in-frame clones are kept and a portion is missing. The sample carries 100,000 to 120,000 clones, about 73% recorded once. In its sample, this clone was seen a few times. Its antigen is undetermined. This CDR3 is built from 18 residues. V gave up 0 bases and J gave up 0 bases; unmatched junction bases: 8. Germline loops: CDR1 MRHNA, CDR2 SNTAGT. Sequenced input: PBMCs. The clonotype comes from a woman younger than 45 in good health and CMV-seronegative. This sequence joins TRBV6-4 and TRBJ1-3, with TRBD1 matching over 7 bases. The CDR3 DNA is TGTGCCAGCAGTGACTCACAGGGGCCATCCAGCTCTGGAAACACCATATATTTT. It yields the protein CASSDSQGPSSSGNTIYF.